Each of the 11 T cell receptor beta chains below was sequenced from the same sample in a study of control samples from healthy donors and cancer patients. TCRdb's copy holds only in-frame clones and misses some; the assay was immunoSEQ multiplex PCR. Among approximately 150,000 clones listed, about nine tenths were seen once. Source material: PBMCs. The receptors shown here come from a man between 45 and 60 years old with head and neck cancer.

The chain has TRBV12-3 or TRBV12-4 and TRBJ2-5; 7 nucleotides agree with TRBD2. This CDR3 has 13 residues. Trimming removed 3 bases from V and 3 bases from J; junction bases left unmatched: 1. The CDR3 nucleotides are TGTGCCAGCAGTTTTCTAGCGGAAGAGACCCAGTACTTC. As protein: CASSFLAEETQYF.

With regard to this clone: Other DNA variants within this sample encode the same CDR3. The chain links TRBV28 to TRBJ1-4; D is possibly TRBD1 (6 bases). Per the germline V gene, CDR1 is MDHEN and CDR2 is SYDVKM. The CDR3 contains 14 residues. Trimming pared 6 bases from V and 0 bases from J, leaving 8 bases between. In DNA form, the CDR3 reads TGTGCCAGCAGGGGGGGCGCAACTAATGAAAAACTGTTTTTT. Encoded protein: CASRGGATNEKLFF.

As to this clone: A junction boundary mismatches the germline segment, possibly from a read error. This same CDR3 is encoded by further DNA sequences in the sample. V is TRBV5-5 and J is TRBJ2-3, with TRBD2 identical over 7 bases. The CDR3 is 16 amino acids. The germline V gene encodes CDR1 SGHKS and CDR2 YYEKEE (reference sequence). CDR3 protein: CASSTGGHFSTDTQYF. DNA of the CDR3: TGCGCCAGCAGCACGGGGGGTCACTTTAGCACAGATACGCAGTATTTT.

This clone was picked up one time. The chain employs TRBV19 and TRBJ1-2, with TRBD1 as a possible D gene (5 bases). The germline gives CDR1 LNHDA, CDR2 SQIVND (reference sequence). The germline V and J ends were trimmed by 6 bases and 3 bases, with 20 bases remaining between them. CDR3 size: 16 residues. The CDR3 coding sequence is TGTGCCAGTAGAGCGGCTGGGGACGGATCCCACTATGGCTACACCTTC. Translation gives CASRAAGDGSHYGYTF. Complete variable domain (other parts from reference TRBV19 and TRBJ1-2): DGGITQSPKYLFRKEGQNVTLSCEQNLNHDAMYWYRQDPGQGLRLIYYSQIVNDFQKGDIAEGYSVSREKKESFPLTVTSAQKNPTAFYLCASRAAGDGSHYGYTFGSGTRLTVV.

As DNA, the CDR3 is TGTGCCAGCAGTGACTCCGGAGGTACGCAGTATTTT. Translated, it gives CASSDSGGTQYF. The rearrangement links TRBV6-4 to TRBJ2-3; possible D gene TRBD2, 5 bases. Germline CDR1 reads MRHNA; CDR2 reads SNTAGT. V was pared by 0 bases and J by 8 bases, with 6 bases between. CDR3 size: 12 residues.

The V gene is TRBV27, the J gene TRBJ2-2; no firm D call. CDR1 is MNHEY and CDR2 is SMNVEV in the germline V gene (reference sequence). Trimming stripped 4 bases from V and 3 bases from J, with 15 bases between. This CDR3 has 16 residues. CDR3 amino acids: CASSSLLAVYTGELFF. DNA for the CDR3: TGTGCCAGCAGTTCTCTCTTAGCAGTATACACCGGGGAGCTGTTTTTT.

The rearrangement uses TRBV9 and TRBJ2-2, with D perhaps TRBD1 (5 bases). Germline values: CDR1 SGDLS, CDR2 YYNGEE. CDR3 length: 14 residues. Trimming took 2 bases from V and 5 from J, leaving 10 bases between them. The CDR3 loop is CASSVAGSTGELFF. As DNA, the CDR3 is TGTGCCAGCAGCGTTGCAGGGTCTACCGGGGAGCTGTTTTTT.

This chain links TRBV7-9 with TRBJ2-7; 7 bases map to TRBD1. Germline V lookup: CDR1 SEHNR, CDR2 FQNEAQ (reference sequence). The CDR3 contains 16 residues. The trim removed 4 bases at V and 7 bases at J, leaving 16 bases unmatched. CDR3 residues: CASSSPWTGHPGEQYF. The DNA of the CDR3 is TGTGCCAGCAGCTCTCCCTGGACAGGACACCCGGGGGAGCAGTACTTC.

CDR3 bases: TGTGCCATCAGTACAGGGTCTAACACCGGGGAGCTGTTTTTT. It is translated as CAISTGSNTGELFF. The rearrangement uses TRBV10-3 and TRBJ2-2; TRBD1 is a possible D gene (6 bases). Germline V lookup: CDR1 ENHRY, CDR2 SYGVKD. CDR3 length: 14 amino acids. The germline V and J ends were trimmed by 5 bases and 2 bases, with 9 bases remaining between them.

The J gene is TRBJ2-3, the V gene TRBV18, with 9 bases matching TRBD1. V trimming: 0 bases; J trimming: 4 bases; junction bases outside the gene matches: 5. Germline lookup yields CDR1 KGHSH and CDR2 LQKENI. This CDR3 spans 16 amino acids. CDR3: CASSPPEWDRADTQYF. As DNA, the CDR3 is TGTGCCAGCTCACCACCCGAGTGGGACAGGGCAGATACGCAGTATTTT.

On this clone itself: This CDR3 is also generated by other DNA sequences in the sample. This chain uses TRBV12-3 or TRBV12-4 with TRBJ2-5; D is undetermined. V was clipped by 5 bases and J by 2 bases, with 3 bases between them. CDR3 length equals 11 residues. The CDR3 sequence: CASSRQETQYF. CDR3 in DNA: TGTGCCAGCAGTCGGCAAGAGACCCAGTACTTC.